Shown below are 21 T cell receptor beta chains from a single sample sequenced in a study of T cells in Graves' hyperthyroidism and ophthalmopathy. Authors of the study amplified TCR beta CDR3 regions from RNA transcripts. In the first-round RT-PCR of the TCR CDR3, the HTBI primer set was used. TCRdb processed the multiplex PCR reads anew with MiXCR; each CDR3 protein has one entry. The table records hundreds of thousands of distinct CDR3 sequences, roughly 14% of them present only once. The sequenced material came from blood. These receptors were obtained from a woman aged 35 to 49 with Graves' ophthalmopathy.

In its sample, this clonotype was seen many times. CDR3 amino acids: CATVRGSRDNSPLHF. Written as DNA, the CDR3 is TGTGCCACCGTTCGGGGGAGTCGAGATAATTCACCCCTCCACTTT. The chain links TRBV12-3 or TRBV12-4 to TRBJ1-6, with a possible D match to TRBD1 (5 bases). The ends were cut back, 10 bases at V and 5 bases at J, with 18 bases in the middle. CDR3 size: 15 residues.

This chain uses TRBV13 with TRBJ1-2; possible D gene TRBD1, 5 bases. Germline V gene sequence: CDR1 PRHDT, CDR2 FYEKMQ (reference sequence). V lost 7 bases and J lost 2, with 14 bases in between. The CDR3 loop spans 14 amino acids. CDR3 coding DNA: TGTGCCAGCAACGAAGGGACGGGAAACTATGGCTACACCTTC. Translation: CASNEGTGNYGYTF.

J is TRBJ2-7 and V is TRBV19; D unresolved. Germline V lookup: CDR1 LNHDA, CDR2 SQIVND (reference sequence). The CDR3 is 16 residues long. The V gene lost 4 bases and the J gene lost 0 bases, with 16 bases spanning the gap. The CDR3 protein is CASSKGLELNSYEQYF. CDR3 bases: TGTGCCAGTAGTAAGGGCCTAGAGTTAAACTCCTACGAGCAGTACTTC.

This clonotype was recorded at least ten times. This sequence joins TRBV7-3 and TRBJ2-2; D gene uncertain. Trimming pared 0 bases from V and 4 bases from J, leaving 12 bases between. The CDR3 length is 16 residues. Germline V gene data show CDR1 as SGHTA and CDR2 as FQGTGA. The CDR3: CASSLTSAGRTGELFF. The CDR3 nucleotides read TGTGCCAGCAGCTTAACGTCGGCAGGACGCACCGGGGAGCTGTTTTTT.

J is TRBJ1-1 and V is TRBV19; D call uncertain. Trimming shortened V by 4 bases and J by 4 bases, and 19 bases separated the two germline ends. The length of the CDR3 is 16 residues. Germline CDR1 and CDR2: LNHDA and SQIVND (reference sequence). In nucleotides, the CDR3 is TGTGCCAGTAGTACCATTCCCGGGCCCCAGGCCACTGAAGCTTTCTTT. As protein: CASSTIPGPQATEAFF.

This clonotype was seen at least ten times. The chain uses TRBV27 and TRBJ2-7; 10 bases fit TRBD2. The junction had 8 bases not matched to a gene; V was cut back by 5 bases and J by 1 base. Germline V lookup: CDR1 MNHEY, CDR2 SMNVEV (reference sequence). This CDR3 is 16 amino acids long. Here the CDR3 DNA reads TGTGCCAGCAGTGCCCTCCGGACTAGCGGATCCTACGAGCAGTACTTC. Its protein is CASSALRTSGSYEQYF.

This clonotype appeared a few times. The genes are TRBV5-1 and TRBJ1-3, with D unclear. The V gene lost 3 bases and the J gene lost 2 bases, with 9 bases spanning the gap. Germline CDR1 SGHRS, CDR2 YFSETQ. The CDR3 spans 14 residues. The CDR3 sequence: CASSYDFAGNTIYF. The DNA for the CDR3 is TGCGCCAGCAGCTACGACTTCGCTGGAAACACCATATATTTT.

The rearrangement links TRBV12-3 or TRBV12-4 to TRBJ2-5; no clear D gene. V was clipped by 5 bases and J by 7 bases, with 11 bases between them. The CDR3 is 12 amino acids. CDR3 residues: CASSVDGRTQYF. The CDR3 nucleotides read TGTGCCAGCAGTGTCGACGGTCGGACCCAGTACTTC.

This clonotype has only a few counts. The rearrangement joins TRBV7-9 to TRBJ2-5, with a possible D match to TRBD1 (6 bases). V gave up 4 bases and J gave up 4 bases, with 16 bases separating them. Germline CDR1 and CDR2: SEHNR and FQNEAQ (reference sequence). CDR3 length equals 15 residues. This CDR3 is CASSSAGTPRETQYF. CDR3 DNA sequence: TGTGCCAGCAGCTCCGCAGGGACACCGAGAGAGACCCAGTACTTC.

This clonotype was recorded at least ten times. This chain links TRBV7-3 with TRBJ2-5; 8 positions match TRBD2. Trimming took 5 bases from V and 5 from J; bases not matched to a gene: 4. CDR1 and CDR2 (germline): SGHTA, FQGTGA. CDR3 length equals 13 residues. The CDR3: CASSVSGSETQYF. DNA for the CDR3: TGTGCCAGCAGCGTAAGCGGGAGCGAGACCCAGTACTTC.

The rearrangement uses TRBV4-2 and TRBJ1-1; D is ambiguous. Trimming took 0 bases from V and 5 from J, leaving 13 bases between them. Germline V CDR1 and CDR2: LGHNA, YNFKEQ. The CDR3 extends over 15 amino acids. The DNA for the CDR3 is TGTGCCAGCAGCCAAGATTTCCCCACCCGGACTGAAGCTTTCTTT. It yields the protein CASSQDFPTRTEAFF.

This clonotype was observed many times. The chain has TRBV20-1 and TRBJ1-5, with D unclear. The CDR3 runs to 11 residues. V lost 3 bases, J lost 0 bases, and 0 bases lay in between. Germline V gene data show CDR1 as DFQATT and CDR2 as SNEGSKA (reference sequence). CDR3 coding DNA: TGCAGTGCTAGTAGCAATCAGCCCCAGCATTTT. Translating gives CSASSNQPQHF.

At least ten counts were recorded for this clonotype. Here the CDR3 DNA reads TGTGCCAGCAGGGGTGAAGGAGGTGGGTCTGAAGCTTTCTTT. As protein: CASRGEGGGSEAFF. The chain recombines TRBV6-5 with TRBJ1-1; D gene ambiguous. The germline V gene has CDR1 MNHEY and CDR2 SVGAGI. CDR3 size: 14 residues. V gave up 6 bases and J gave up 6 bases, with 17 bases separating them.

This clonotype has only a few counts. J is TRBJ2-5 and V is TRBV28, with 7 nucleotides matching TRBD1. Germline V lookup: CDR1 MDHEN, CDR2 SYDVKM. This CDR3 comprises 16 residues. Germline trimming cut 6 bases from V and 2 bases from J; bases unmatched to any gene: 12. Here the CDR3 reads CASSFVTGDFQETQYF. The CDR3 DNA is TGTGCCAGCAGCTTCGTTACAGGGGATTTTCAAGAGACCCAGTACTTC.

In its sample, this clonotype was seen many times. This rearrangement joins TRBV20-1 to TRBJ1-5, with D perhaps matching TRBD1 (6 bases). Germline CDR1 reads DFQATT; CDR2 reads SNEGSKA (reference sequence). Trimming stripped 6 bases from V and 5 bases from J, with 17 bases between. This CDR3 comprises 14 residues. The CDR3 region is CSALRGGRDQPQHF. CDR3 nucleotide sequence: TGCAGTGCCCTCCGGGGGGGGCGCGATCAGCCCCAGCATTTT.

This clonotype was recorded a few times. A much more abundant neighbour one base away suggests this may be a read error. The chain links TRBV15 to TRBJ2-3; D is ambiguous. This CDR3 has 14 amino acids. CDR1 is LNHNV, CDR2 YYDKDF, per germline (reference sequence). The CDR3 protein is CVTSRVTDTDTQYF. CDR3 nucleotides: TGTGTCACCAGCAGAGTTACCGACACAGATACGCAGTATTTT.

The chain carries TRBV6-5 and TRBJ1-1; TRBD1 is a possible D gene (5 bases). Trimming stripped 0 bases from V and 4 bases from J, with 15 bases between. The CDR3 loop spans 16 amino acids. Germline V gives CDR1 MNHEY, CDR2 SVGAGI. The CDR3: CASSYSGTEGGTEAFF. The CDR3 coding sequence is TGTGCCAGCAGTTACTCAGGGACCGAGGGTGGCACTGAAGCTTTCTTT.

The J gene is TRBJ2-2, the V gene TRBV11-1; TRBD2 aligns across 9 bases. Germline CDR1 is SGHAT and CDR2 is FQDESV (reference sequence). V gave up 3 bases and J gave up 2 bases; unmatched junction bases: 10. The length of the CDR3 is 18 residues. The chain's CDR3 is CASSLPVSREGNTGELFF. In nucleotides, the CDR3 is TGTGCCAGCAGCTTGCCCGTTTCGCGGGAGGGTAACACCGGGGAGCTGTTTTTT. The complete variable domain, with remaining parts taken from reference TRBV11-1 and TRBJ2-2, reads EAEVAQSPRYKITEKSQAVAFWCDPISGHATLYWYRQILGQGPELLVQFQDESVVDDSQLPKDRFSAERLKGVDSTLKIQPAELGDSAMYLCASSLPVSREGNTGELFFGEGSRLTVL.

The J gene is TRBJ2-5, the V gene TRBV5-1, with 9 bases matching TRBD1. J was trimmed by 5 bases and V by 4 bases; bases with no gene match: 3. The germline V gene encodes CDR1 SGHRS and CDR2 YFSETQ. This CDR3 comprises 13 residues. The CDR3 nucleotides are TGCGCCAGCAGCGACGGACAGGGGGAGACCCAGTACTTC. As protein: CASSDGQGETQYF. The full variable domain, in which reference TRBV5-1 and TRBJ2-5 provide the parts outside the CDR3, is KAGVTQTPRYLIKTRGQQVTLSCSPISGHRSVSWYQQTPGQGLQFLFEYFSETQRNKGNFPGRFSGRQFSNSRSEMNVSTLELGDSALYLCASSDGQGETQYFGPGTRLLVL.

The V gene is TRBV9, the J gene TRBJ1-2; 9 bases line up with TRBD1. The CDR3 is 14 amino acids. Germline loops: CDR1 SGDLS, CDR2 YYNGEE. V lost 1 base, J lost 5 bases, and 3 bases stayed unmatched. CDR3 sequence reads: CASSVTGGRYGYTF. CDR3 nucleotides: TGTGCCAGCAGCGTAACAGGGGGCCGGTATGGCTACACCTTC.

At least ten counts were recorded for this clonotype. The CDR3 coding sequence is TGTGCCAGCAGAGACTCGGAAGAGACCCAGTACTTC. It specifies CASRDSEETQYF. The chain links TRBV6-2 or TRBV6-3 to TRBJ2-5; D call uncertain. The germline gives CDR1 MNHEY, CDR2 SVGEGT. V was pared by 6 bases and J by 3 bases, with 8 bases between. CDR3 length: 12 residues.